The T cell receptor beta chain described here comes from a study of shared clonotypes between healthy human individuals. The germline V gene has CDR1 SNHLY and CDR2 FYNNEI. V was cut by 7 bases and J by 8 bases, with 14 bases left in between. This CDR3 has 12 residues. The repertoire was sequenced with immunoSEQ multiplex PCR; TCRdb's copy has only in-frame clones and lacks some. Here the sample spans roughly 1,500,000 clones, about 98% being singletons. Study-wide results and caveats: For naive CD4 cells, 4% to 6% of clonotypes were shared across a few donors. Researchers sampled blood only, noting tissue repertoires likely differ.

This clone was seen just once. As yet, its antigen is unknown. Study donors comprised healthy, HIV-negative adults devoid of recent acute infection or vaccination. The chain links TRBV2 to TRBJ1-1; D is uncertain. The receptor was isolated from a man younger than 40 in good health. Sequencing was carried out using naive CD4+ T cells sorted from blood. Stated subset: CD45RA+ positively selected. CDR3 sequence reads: CASKTTGQEAFF. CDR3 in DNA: TGTGCCAGCAAGACCACCGGGCAGGAAGCTTTCTTT. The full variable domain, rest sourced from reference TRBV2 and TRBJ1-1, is EPEVTQTPSHQVTQMGQEVILRCVPISNHLYFYWYRQILGQKVEFLVSFYNNEISEKSEIFDDQFSVERPDGSNFTLKIRSTKLEDSAMYFCASKTTGQEAFFGQGTRLTVV.